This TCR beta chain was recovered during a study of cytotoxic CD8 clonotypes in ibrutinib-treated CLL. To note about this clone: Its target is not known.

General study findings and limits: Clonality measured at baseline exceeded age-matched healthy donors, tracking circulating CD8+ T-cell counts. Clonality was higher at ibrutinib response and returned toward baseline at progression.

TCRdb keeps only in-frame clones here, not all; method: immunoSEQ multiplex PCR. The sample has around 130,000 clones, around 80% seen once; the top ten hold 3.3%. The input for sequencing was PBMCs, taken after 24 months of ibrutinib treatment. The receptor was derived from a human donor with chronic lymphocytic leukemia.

The CDR3 DNA reads as TGTGCCAGCAGTTTCGCCTATGGCTACACCTTC. Its protein is CASSFAYGYTF. The V and J genes are TRBV28 and TRBJ1-2; D unresolved. The CDR3 is made up of 11 amino acids. Trimming pared 3 bases from V and 4 bases from J, leaving 3 bases between. CDR1 MDHEN and CDR2 SYDVKM come from the germline V gene.